The present T cell receptor beta chain was sequenced within a study of cytomegalovirus exposure and HLA in healthy donors (dated by TCRdb to 2017 to 2019). As for the study more broadly: An earlier analysis of 587 of the donors reported about 300 Gb of sequence data and 117 million unique TCR beta sequences obtained from around 180 million T cells. Every repertoire in the discovery cohort had been generated on one and the same sequencing platform. HLA typing covered class I and class II loci at four-digit resolution. Of the roughly 390 genotyped donors, approximately 83% fell in the genetic ancestry cluster associated with self-reported Caucasian donors. The study used immunosequencing to profile the T cell repertoires of 670 or so subjects and linked those repertoires to cytomegalovirus serostatus. Rather than using new phenotypic data, the later analysis identified candidate immune exposures from TCR beta sequences and from how often those sequences occurred across donors. The study was designed to test whether signatures of past pathogen exposure could be identified by cataloging public T cell receptors. An earlier analysis of 587 of the donors used high-throughput TCR beta sequencing to judge whether each TCR beta V gene segment behaved as functional or pseudogenic. The number of donors typed differed by locus, with roughly 620-630 for A, B, C, DRB1 and DQB1, roughly 550 for DQA1, over 600 for DPA1, and approximately 470 for DPB1. An early release that covered approximately 600 HLA-typed donors contained around 300 gigabases of sequencing data and 70 million to 100 million unique TCR sequences. Donor age, sex, ethnicity and CMV serostatus were compiled together with the repertoire data. On average, 235,054 unique TCR beta nucleotide sequences were sequenced per donor among some 430 genotyped donors of the cohort, with about 17% of those sequences being non-productive. A later analysis re-analyzed previously published TCR beta repertoires from 600 to 850 donors and added high-resolution HLA genotyping to study TCR occurrence patterns. A later genetic analysis took genome-wide SNP genotypes for about 65% of the 666 donors and used that subset as a discovery cohort. High-throughput TCR immunosequencing, statistical association of individual TCRs with disease status, and machine learning were combined to predict cytomegalovirus infection status. Along with the approximately 650-subject first cohort, a separate validation cohort of around 120 different subjects was used. Because of strong linkage in the cohort, four or five DR-DQ haplotypes were treated as single units for association and clustering. Here is what the overall study found, with its caveats: Because HLA typing was missing for some donors at each locus, association tests included only the typed subset. In the study, approximately 150 TCR beta chains were listed as associated with cytomegalovirus. Correlated functional status among segregating V segments might be attributable to linkage disequilibrium, but an unknown experimental factor could not be ruled out. Three of the identified cytomegalovirus-associated TCR beta chains were confirmed in vitro to be specific for cytomegalovirus antigens. Strong co-occurrence of HLA alleles, especially DR and DQ, made assigning TCR associations to individual alleles difficult. An association between a missense DCLRE1C variant and V-gene and J-gene trimming of TCR beta chains was found in a later genetic analysis and replicated in an independent cohort. An earlier analysis of approximately 500 of the donors showed that most TCR beta V segments appeared in productive rearrangements either about 87% or about 30% of the time, which broadly matched IMGT annotations. Immune exposure information for the cohort was limited to CMV serostatus. Most CMV-associated TCR beta chains appeared to be HLA-restricted in a later analysis, and the HLA associations seemed to be driven largely by CMV exposure. The classifier was reported to diagnose cytomegalovirus status with high specificity and sensitivity in both the original cohort and the validation cohort. A later genetic analysis reported fewer N-insertions in productive TCRs among donors in an Asian-associated ancestry cluster than the roughly 620-donor mean. A group of highly shared sequence variants was considered likely to be a technical artifact of the sequencing pipeline. A further reported finding was that TCR beta sequences accurately predicted the HLA-A and HLA-B alleles for most subjects in the first cohort. Around 16 rarely observed V segments, including chromosome 9 orphons, were excluded from the earlier analysis of several hundred of the donors because counts were too low. In a later analysis, HLA-associated TCR beta chains showed more clonal expansion and lower generation probabilities than non-associated chains that were equally common. A later analysis found that TCR association rates varied across HLA loci, with DRB1 alleles showing the most associated TCRs and HLA-C alleles the fewest. Across donors, most TCR sequences were observed very rarely, whereas some public TCRs were present in many individuals. In a later analysis, several top co-occurrence clusters were reported to appear linked to parvovirus B19, influenza, CMV and Epstein-Barr virus. According to the authors, the approach could potentially be generalized to other disease states and immunological phenotypes. The presence/absence analyses assumed that sequencing depth was roughly uniform across donors, and that assumption may not be true. Some IMGT-functional V segments, including TRBV6-2 and TRBV6-3, could not be told apart with the 87-base-pair reads, so those segments were excluded. In this cohort, only TCR beta chains were sequenced, and detectable features were limited by the absence of alpha or paired-chain data. At a false discovery rate of 0.05, a later analysis linked some 17,000 TCR beta sequences to specific HLA alleles.

Receptors were amplified or captured by the immunoSEQ multiplex PCR assay. For the multiplex PCR, a mixture combining 60 forward primers for TCR Vbeta segments and 13 reverse primers for TCR Jbeta segments was used. The CDR3 region of rearranged TCR beta genes was amplified from genomic DNA by a multiplex PCR assay. On the Illumina HiSeq System, the amplified TCR beta libraries were sequenced as 87-base-pair reads. In the authors' own workflow: In a later analysis, roughly 80 million unique TCR beta chains were counted across the 500 to 850 repertoires, and around 10 million of these chains were shared by at least two donors. A nearest-neighbor algorithm error-corrected the raw reads and collapsed the reads into unique sequences, merging closely related sequences to remove PCR and sequencing errors. V, D and J gene segments were assigned by aligning CDR3 sequences to IMGT reference sequences. Each retained sequence needed at least a six-nucleotide match to both a V gene segment and a J gene segment. A rearrangement was called productive if the CDR3 had no stop codons and remained in frame with V and J, and every other rearrangement was called non-productive. CDR3 was defined according to IMGT convention as the region running from the second conserved V-encoded cysteine to the conserved J-encoded phenylalanine. Sequences without an unambiguous match to a single V gene segment were excluded from the earlier analysis of several hundred of the donors. An earlier analysis of 450 to 650 of the donors called V segments functional above 56.7% productive rearrangements and segregating when the between-donor standard deviation exceeded 5%. A statistical classification framework was built for diagnosing cytomegalovirus status from the catalog of TCR beta chain sequences. In a later analysis, TCR nucleotide sequences were compared against IMGT/GENE-DB human TR gene sequences so that V and J genes could be assigned. Using the TCRdist pipeline, a later analysis assigned CDR3 sequences along with most-parsimonious VDJ recombination scenarios. In a later analysis, each TCR beta chain was defined by its CDR3 amino acid sequence together with its V-gene family, and reads lacking a unique V-gene family were excluded. A later analysis removed 500 to 650 highly shared, low-generation-probability nucleotide sequences to deal with suspected cross-contamination and a sequencing artifact. In a later analysis, a clonal expansion index was calculated for each public chain from normalized within-repertoire ranks of inferred template counts. A later analysis computed generation probabilities with a VDJ recombination model fitted to out-of-frame rearrangements, and checked the results against IGoR. A later analysis scored TCR-TCR, TCR-HLA and TCR-CMV co-occurrence with hypergeometric tests, applying a repertoire-size bias correction to TCR pairs. False discovery rates were estimated in a later analysis by permuting HLA or CMV assignments 20 times. A later analysis grouped co-occurring TCRs with DBSCAN, adding TCRdist sequence similarity when clustering within HLA-allele-positive subsets. Co-occurrence clustering excluded repertoires with fewer than 30,000 or more than 120,000 public chains, plus five with anomalous nucleotide sharing. What TCRdb holds here is the immuneACCESS table cut down to in-frame rearrangements. Part of the clones is not present; checked against another copy, under half of the missing clones reflect an unresolved V gene, and the others are unexplained. V and J calls and clone size are those listed in that table; D and trimming were worked out from the DNA. For this sample, the table gives around 120,000 clones. In total, the top ten clones hold about 3.5% of the sample.

The cohort consisted of 666 healthy bone marrow donors. At the time of sampling, every cohort member was nominally healthy, though immune exposures that went unrecorded were likely present. The donor tested CMV seronegative, placing the donor among the roughly 400 seronegative members of the cohort. A peripheral blood sample was provided by each donor, and peripheral blood mononuclear cells were used for TCR beta sequencing. Genomic DNA extraction from the blood cell samples was performed with the Qiagen DNeasy Blood Extraction Kit. The CDR3 runs 15 amino acids, cysteine and phenylalanine included. Just CDR3 DNA is preserved here, 45 bases in frame from base 1. Here V drops 1 base and J drops 3 bases, and the junction holds 3 bases not matched to any gene. CDR1 and CDR2, looked up from the germline V gene, are MGHDK and SYGVNS. On this clone: Its target antigen remains unknown.

The sequence links TRBV25-1 to TRBJ1-2; 9 of the junction bases match TRBD1. The TCR originated in a man aged 18 to 29 in good health and CMV-seronegative. The sample taken for sequencing was PBMCs. At the DNA level, the sequence is TGTGCCAGCAGTGAATTTACAGGGGGCGACTATGGCTACACCTTC. Its translation is CASSEFTGGDYGYTF.